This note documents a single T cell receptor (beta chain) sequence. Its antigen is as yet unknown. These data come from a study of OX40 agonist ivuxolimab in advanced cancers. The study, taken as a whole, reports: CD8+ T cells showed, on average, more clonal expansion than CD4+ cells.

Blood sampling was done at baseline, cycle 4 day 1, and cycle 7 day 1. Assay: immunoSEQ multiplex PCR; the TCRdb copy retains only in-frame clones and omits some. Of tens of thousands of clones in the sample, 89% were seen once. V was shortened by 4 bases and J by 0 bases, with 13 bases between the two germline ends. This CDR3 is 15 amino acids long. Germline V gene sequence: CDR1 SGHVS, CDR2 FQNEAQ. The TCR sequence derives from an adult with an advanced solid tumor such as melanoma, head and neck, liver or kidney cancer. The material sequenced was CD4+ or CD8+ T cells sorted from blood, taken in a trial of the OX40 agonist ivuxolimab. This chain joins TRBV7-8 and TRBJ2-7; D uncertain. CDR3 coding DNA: TGTGCCAGCAGCTCGATAGGCTCAGGCTCCTACGAGCAGTACTTC. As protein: CASSSIGSGSYEQYF.